This T cell receptor (beta chain) was identified in a study of CD8+ T cells in alopecia areata. Study-wide background: Tofacitinib was taken orally by treated patients, and the dose was 5 to 10 mg twice daily. Tofacitinib therapy took 6 to 18 months; 6 months off drug came after. Study-wide points: The study found higher clonality in lesional than normal scalp, especially in alopecia totalis/universalis.

This clone was observed a handful of times. Its antigen is unknown. The CDR3 has 13 residues. V gave up 7 bases and J gave up 5 bases, with 15 bases separating them. The germline gives CDR1 SQVTM, CDR2 ANQGSEA. cDNA reverse transcribed from extracted RNA served as the sequencing template. Assay: immunoSEQ multiplex PCR; the TCRdb copy retains only in-frame clones and omits some. The sample shows some 99,000 clones, 40% to 45% of them seen only once. This chain joins TRBV29-1 and TRBJ1-5; D gene ambiguous. Sequencing input: CD4+ T cells sorted from blood. This TCR was sampled from a human donor with alopecia areata. CDR3 protein: CSALTGPDQPQHF. CDR3 sequence (DNA): TGCAGCGCCCTTACGGGTCCGGATCAGCCCCAGCATTTT.